Following are 12 T cell receptor beta chains from one sample sequenced in a study of cytomegalovirus exposure and HLA in healthy donors. Amplification used 60 Vbeta primers and 13 Jbeta primers. The method was immunoSEQ multiplex PCR; TCRdb's version includes in-frame clones alone and lacks a portion of them. The table records about 180,000 clones, over 60% of them present only once. The sequenced sample was PBMCs. The source is a middle-aged man in good health and CMV-seronegative.

This clone occurred once. The chain carries TRBV4-3 and TRBJ2-3, with D possibly matching TRBD1 (5 bases). The CDR3 is made up of 15 amino acids. Trimming took 0 bases from V and 2 from J, leaving 9 bases between them. The germline CDR1 and CDR2 sequences are LGHNA and YSLEER. Written as DNA, the CDR3 is TGCGCCAGCAGCCAAGAAGGCAGGGCCACAGATACGCAGTATTTT. As protein: CASSQEGRATDTQYF.

V gene TRBV7-9 combines with J gene TRBJ1-1; the match to TRBD1 covers 11 bases. The CDR3 contains 14 residues. The germline V gene has CDR1 SEHNR and CDR2 FQNEAQ (reference sequence). J lost 8 bases, V lost 3 bases, and 5 bases had no gene match. DNA for the CDR3: TGTGCCAGCAGCTTGGACAGGGGGCTCTCAGAAGCTTTCTTT. It encodes CASSLDRGLSEAFF.

The V and J genes are TRBV5-6 and TRBJ2-7; 7 bases line up with TRBD2. Germline CDR1 SGHDT, CDR2 YYEEEE. The CDR3 is 16 residues long. J lost 3 bases, V lost 0 bases, and 9 bases had no gene match. The chain's CDR3 is CASSLGGGADFYEQYF. The CDR3 DNA sequence: TGTGCCAGCAGCTTGGGGGGAGGGGCAGACTTCTACGAGCAGTACTTC.

This chain links TRBV13 with TRBJ2-7; TRBD2 might be the D (6 bases). V was trimmed by 3 bases and J by 3 bases, leaving 12 bases between them. Germline V CDR1 and CDR2: PRHDT, FYEKMQ (reference sequence). The CDR3 length is 14 residues. In nucleotides, the CDR3 is TGTGCCAGCAGCTTTGGAGGGAGTTTCTACGAGCAGTACTTC. This sequence encodes CASSFGGSFYEQYF.

CDR3 in amino acids: CASRGVGSYNSPLHF. The CDR3 DNA is TGTGCCAGCAGGGGCGTGGGCTCCTATAATTCACCCCTCCACTTT. This chain joins TRBV6-1 and TRBJ1-6; D gene unclear. The CDR3 spans 15 residues. CDR1 and CDR2 (germline): MNHNS, SASEGT. The germline V and J ends were trimmed by 6 bases and 0 bases, with 9 bases remaining between them.

The gene calls are TRBV9 and TRBJ2-3, with TRBD2 matching 10 bases. The CDR3 has 16 amino acids. V was pared by 4 bases and J by 6 bases, with 11 bases of the junction left unmatched. Per germline, CDR1 SGDLS and CDR2 YYNGEE. The CDR3 nucleotides read TGTGCCAGCAGCCCTCCTCTAGCGGGGGCCAGGGATACGCAGTATTTT. This codes for CASSPPLAGARDTQYF.

The V gene is TRBV10-3, the J gene TRBJ1-1; 8 nucleotides align to TRBD1. Germline V gene data show CDR1 as ENHRY and CDR2 as SYGVKD. Trimming at V came to 6 bases and at J to 6 bases, leaving 9 bases not matched to a gene. This CDR3 has 14 residues. The CDR3 DNA follows: TGTGCCATCAGGTCTCCGACGACAGGGGCTGAAGCTTTCTTT. Its translation is CAIRSPTTGAEAFF.

This sequence joins TRBV20-1 and TRBJ2-1; D not resolved. CDR1 and CDR2 from the germline V gene are DFQATT and SNEGSKA (reference sequence). The CDR3 length is 11 residues. Trimming shortened V by 3 bases and J by 13 bases, and 13 bases separated the two germline ends. Here the CDR3 reads CSASHVPLQFF. The CDR3, as DNA: TGCAGTGCTAGTCATGTACCCCTACAGTTCTTC.

The chain is built from TRBV7-3 and TRBJ2-5; 7 bases fit TRBD2. Germline CDR1 SGHTA, CDR2 FQGTGA. The CDR3 is 14 amino acids. Trimming took 5 bases from V and 5 from J; bases not matched to a gene: 8. The CDR3 sequence is CASSRTGRWETQYF. The DNA of the CDR3 is TGTGCCAGCAGCCGGACCGGGAGGTGGGAGACCCAGTACTTC.

V usage is TRBV11-2 and J usage is TRBJ2-1; 11 bases agree with TRBD2. Germline lookup yields CDR1 SGHAT and CDR2 FQNNGV. There are 17 residues in the CDR3. J was trimmed by 4 bases and V by 8 bases; bases with no gene match: 13. CDR3 loop: CASGYSGGAFGYNEQFF. The CDR3 coding sequence is TGTGCCAGCGGGTATAGCGGGGGGGCCTTTGGTTACAATGAGCAGTTCTTC. The full variable domain, with the rest looked up from reference TRBV11-2 and TRBJ2-1, is EAGVAQSPRYKIIEKRQSVAFWCNPISGHATLYWYQQILGQGPKLLIQFQNNGVVDDSQLPKDRFSAERLKGVDSTLKIQPAKLEDSAVYLCASGYSGGAFGYNEQFFGPGTRLTVL.

This chain uses TRBV12-5 with TRBJ2-5, with D possibly TRBD2 on 5 matching bases. Deletions cut 3 bases from V and 1 base from J, with 6 bases between. The CDR3 consists of 13 residues. The germline V gene encodes CDR1 LGHNT and CDR2 FRNRAP. The CDR3 sequence is CASGFGLQETQYF. The DNA for the CDR3 is TGTGCTAGTGGTTTCGGACTCCAAGAGACCCAGTACTTC.

CDR3 nucleotides: TGCGCCAGCAGCTTCCTCAGCGACTCCACCTACGAGCAGTACTTC. Its translation is CASSFLSDSTYEQYF. This chain uses TRBV5-1 with TRBJ2-5; D is unresolved. With the DNA end fitting TRBJ2-7 better, the J assignment may be wrong. This CDR3 has 15 amino acids. Germline values: CDR1 SGHRS, CDR2 YFSETQ.